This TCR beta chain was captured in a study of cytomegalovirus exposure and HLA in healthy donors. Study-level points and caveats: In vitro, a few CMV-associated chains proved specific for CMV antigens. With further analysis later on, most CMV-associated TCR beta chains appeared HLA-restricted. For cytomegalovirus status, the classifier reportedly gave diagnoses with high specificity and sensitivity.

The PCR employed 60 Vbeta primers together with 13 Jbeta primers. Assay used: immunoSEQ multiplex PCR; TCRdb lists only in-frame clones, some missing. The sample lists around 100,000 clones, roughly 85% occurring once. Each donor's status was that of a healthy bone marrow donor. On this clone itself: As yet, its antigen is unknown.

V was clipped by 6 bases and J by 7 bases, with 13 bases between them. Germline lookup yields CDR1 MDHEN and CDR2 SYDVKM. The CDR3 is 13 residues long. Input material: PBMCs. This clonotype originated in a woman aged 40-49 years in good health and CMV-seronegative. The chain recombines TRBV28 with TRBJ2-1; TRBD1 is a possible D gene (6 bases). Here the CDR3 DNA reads TGTGCCAGCAGCCAAATGAGGGGGAATGAGCAGTTCTTC. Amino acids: CASSQMRGNEQFF.